The rows below give T cell receptor beta chains drawn from one sample of a study of blood T cell repertoires in COVID-19. This table comes from immunoSEQ multiplex PCR, and its TCRdb copy is limited to in-frame clones, with some not included. The table shows more than 300,000 clones, with about nine tenths occurring only once. Sequences were obtained from PBMCs or T cells enriched from blood (not recorded which). The source is a woman aged 30 to 39 who had recovered from COVID-19. CDR3s include the opening cysteine and the closing phenylalanine or tryptophan. D genes are given only for firm matches. Rows may omit the clone size; those that give it use once, few, many or a size class.

d_gene: TRBD1; v_gene: TRBV9; j_gene: TRBJ2-7; abundance: .; CDR3aa: CASSPGQGPTYEQYF; CDR3nt: TGTGCCAGCAGCCCCGGACAGGGGCCGACCTACGAGCAGTACTTC
d_gene: .; v_gene: TRBV7-2; j_gene: TRBJ2-3; abundance: once; CDR3aa: CASSLDGFSTDTQYF; CDR3nt: TGTGCCAGCAGCTTAGACGGGTTTAGCACAGATACGCAGTATTTT
d_gene: TRBD1; v_gene: TRBV7-7; j_gene: TRBJ2-2; abundance: .; CDR3aa: CASSPGLRQGAYGELFF; CDR3nt: TGTGCTAGCAGCCCTGGGCTTCGGCAGGGGGCGTACGGGGAGCTGTTTTTT
d_gene: TRBD2; v_gene: TRBV10-3; j_gene: TRBJ2-1; abundance: .; CDR3aa: CAISAPFGREGEHEQFF; CDR3nt: TGTGCCATCAGTGCCCCTTTCGGGCGGGAGGGGGAGCATGAGCAGTTCTTC
d_gene: TRBD1; v_gene: TRBV28; j_gene: TRBJ1-5; abundance: .; CDR3aa: CASSSGQGANQPQHF; CDR3nt: TGTGCCAGCAGCTCGGGACAGGGTGCCAATCAGCCCCAGCATTTT
d_gene: .; v_gene: TRBV11-2; j_gene: TRBJ1-5; abundance: once; CDR3aa: CASSLNTVAGDQPQHF; CDR3nt: TGTGCCAGCAGCTTAAATACGGTGGCAGGGGATCAGCCCCAGCATTTT
d_gene: .; v_gene: TRBV11-3; j_gene: TRBJ2-7; abundance: .; CDR3aa: CASSLLTGGEQYF; CDR3nt: TGTGCCAGCAGCTTATTGACAGGCGGCGAGCAGTACTTC
d_gene: .; v_gene: TRBV18; j_gene: TRBJ1-1; abundance: .; CDR3aa: CASSRSGGRATEAFF; CDR3nt: TGTGCCAGCTCACGATCGGGAGGCCGGGCCACTGAAGCTTTCTTT
d_gene: .; v_gene: TRBV13; j_gene: TRBJ1-3; abundance: .; CDR3aa: CASSSTASGNTIYF; CDR3nt: TGTGCCAGCAGCTCGACAGCATCTGGAAACACCATATATTTT
d_gene: TRBD1; v_gene: TRBV6-5; j_gene: TRBJ2-7; abundance: .; CDR3aa: CASGTADSYEQYF; CDR3nt: TGTGCCAGCGGGACAGCGGATTCCTACGAGCAGTACTTC
d_gene: TRBD2; v_gene: TRBV7-6; j_gene: TRBJ2-1; abundance: .; CDR3aa: CASSYLAGGPTDEQFF; CDR3nt: TGTGCCAGCAGCTACCTAGCGGGAGGGCCAACCGATGAGCAGTTCTTC
d_gene: TRBD2; v_gene: TRBV4-1; j_gene: TRBJ2-7; abundance: .; CDR3aa: CASSQIPLLAGGYEQYF; CDR3nt: TGCGCCAGCAGCCAGATACCCTTACTAGCGGGAGGCTACGAGCAGTACTTC
d_gene: .; v_gene: TRBV5-1; j_gene: TRBJ2-7; abundance: .; CDR3aa: CASSRQTAYEQYF; CDR3nt: TGCGCCAGCAGCCGACAGACCGCCTACGAGCAGTACTTC
d_gene: .; v_gene: TRBV10-3; j_gene: TRBJ2-2; abundance: .; CDR3aa: CAAHTSGRTGELFF; CDR3nt: TGTGCCGCCCACACGTCAGGCCGAACCGGGGAGCTGTTTTTT
d_gene: TRBD2; v_gene: TRBV7-2; j_gene: TRBJ2-7; abundance: .; CDR3aa: CASSIGAGVVSYEQYF; CDR3nt: TGTGCCAGCAGCATAGGGGCGGGAGTGGTGTCCTACGAGCAGTACTTC
d_gene: .; v_gene: TRBV7-9; j_gene: TRBJ2-1; abundance: .; CDR3aa: CAIPEDTSEQFF; CDR3nt: TGTGCCATCCCCGAAGACACATCCGAGCAGTTCTTC
d_gene: TRBD1; v_gene: TRBV2; j_gene: TRBJ1-5; abundance: .; CDR3aa: CASNGQGNQPQHF; CDR3nt: TGTGCCAGCAACGGACAGGGGAATCAGCCCCAGCATTTT
d_gene: .; v_gene: TRBV20-1; j_gene: TRBJ1-3; abundance: .; CDR3aa: CSAGQNTIYF; CDR3nt: TGCAGTGCTGGACAGAACACCATATATTTT
d_gene: .; v_gene: TRBV9; j_gene: TRBJ2-5; abundance: .; CDR3aa: CASSPSFGSQYF; CDR3nt: TGTGCCAGCAGCCCATCGTTCGGGTCCCAGTACTTC
d_gene: .; v_gene: TRBV28; j_gene: TRBJ2-7; abundance: .; CDR3aa: CASSQGGAASEQYF; CDR3nt: TGTGCCAGCAGCCAAGGGGGGGCAGCCTCCGAGCAGTACTTC
d_gene: TRBD1; v_gene: TRBV5-1; j_gene: TRBJ2-7; abundance: .; CDR3aa: CASSLGQGLREQYF; CDR3nt: TGCGCCAGCAGCTTGGGACAGGGGTTGAGGGAGCAGTACTTC
d_gene: .; v_gene: TRBV21-1; j_gene: TRBJ2-1; abundance: .; CDR3aa: CASSKRGRESGYNEQFF; CDR3nt: TGTGCCAGCAGCAAAAGAGGACGGGAGAGCGGGTACAATGAGCAGTTCTTC
d_gene: .; v_gene: TRBV6-5; j_gene: TRBJ1-6; abundance: once; CDR3aa: CASSYFRQRNSPLHF; CDR3nt: TGTGCCAGCAGTTACTTCAGACAACGGAATTCACCCCTCCACTTT
d_gene: .; v_gene: TRBV5-1; j_gene: TRBJ1-2; abundance: .; CDR3aa: CASSLTWERAYGYTF; CDR3nt: TGCGCCAGCAGCTTGACCTGGGAGCGCGCGTATGGCTACACCTTC
d_gene: TRBD1; v_gene: TRBV2; j_gene: TRBJ2-7; abundance: .; CDR3aa: CASRATGSSYEQYF; CDR3nt: TGTGCCAGCAGAGCGACAGGGTCATCCTACGAGCAGTACTTC
d_gene: TRBD2; v_gene: TRBV14; j_gene: TRBJ2-3; abundance: .; CDR3aa: CASSQDQGGLAIDTQYF; CDR3nt: TGTGCCAGCAGCCAAGACCAAGGGGGACTAGCGATAGATACGCAGTATTTT
d_gene: TRBD2; v_gene: TRBV6-2/TRBV6-3; j_gene: TRBJ2-3; abundance: .; CDR3aa: CASSSLLVSGWEDTQYF; CDR3nt: TGTGCCAGCAGTTCTCTCCTGGTTAGCGGGTGGGAGGATACGCAGTATTTT
d_gene: .; v_gene: TRBV10-3; j_gene: TRBJ1-2; abundance: few; CDR3aa: CAISELEGVGYTF; CDR3nt: TGTGCCATCAGTGAGTTAGAAGGAGTTGGCTACACCTTC
d_gene: .; v_gene: TRBV5-6; j_gene: TRBJ2-1; abundance: .; CDR3aa: CASSLVGGFSGNEQFF; CDR3nt: TGTGCCAGCAGCTTGGTTGGAGGGTTCAGCGGGAATGAGCAGTTCTTC
d_gene: TRBD2; v_gene: TRBV7-9; j_gene: TRBJ2-1; abundance: once; CDR3aa: CASSLGSGYYNEQFF; CDR3nt: TGTGCCAGCAGCTTAGGTAGCGGGTATTACAATGAGCAGTTCTTC
d_gene: .; v_gene: TRBV6-2/TRBV6-3; j_gene: TRBJ2-7; abundance: .; CDR3aa: CASSWAGAEPYEQYF; CDR3nt: TGTGCCAGCAGTTGGGCGGGGGCGGAGCCCTACGAGCAGTACTTC
d_gene: .; v_gene: TRBV2; j_gene: TRBJ2-1; abundance: .; CDR3aa: CASSDATSYDEQFF; CDR3nt: TGTGCCAGCAGTGATGCCACTAGTTACGATGAGCAGTTCTTC
d_gene: .; v_gene: TRBV11-2; j_gene: TRBJ2-7; abundance: .; CDR3aa: CASSSVLYEQYF; CDR3nt: TGTGCCAGCAGCTCCGTCTTGTACGAGCAGTACTTC
d_gene: .; v_gene: TRBV12-3/TRBV12-4; j_gene: TRBJ2-7; abundance: .; CDR3aa: CASSPGLSKQYF; CDR3nt: TGTGCCAGCAGCCCGGGGTTAAGTAAGCAGTACTTC
d_gene: TRBD2; v_gene: TRBV7-9; j_gene: TRBJ2-2; abundance: .; CDR3aa: CASSLGTSDNTGELFF; CDR3nt: TGTGCCAGCAGCTTGGGGACTAGCGACAACACCGGGGAGCTGTTTTTT
d_gene: TRBD2; v_gene: TRBV10-3; j_gene: TRBJ2-1; abundance: .; CDR3aa: CAISLIPDRGRKREGLSYNEQFF; CDR3nt: TGTGCCATCAGTCTGATACCAGACAGGGGTCGTAAGCGGGAGGGCCTATCCTACAATGAGCAGTTCTTC
d_gene: TRBD1; v_gene: TRBV29-1; j_gene: TRBJ1-2; abundance: .; CDR3aa: CSVAKGAAYGYTF; CDR3nt: TGCAGCGTTGCAAAGGGGGCGGCCTATGGCTACACCTTC
d_gene: TRBD1; v_gene: TRBV7-2; j_gene: TRBJ2-7; abundance: .; CDR3aa: CASSSGQGLVYEQYF; CDR3nt: TGTGCCAGCAGCTCGGGACAGGGTCTGGTATACGAGCAGTACTTC
d_gene: TRBD2; v_gene: TRBV11-2; j_gene: TRBJ2-7; abundance: .; CDR3aa: CASSSQMLTSGRGLYEQYF; CDR3nt: TGTGCCAGCAGCTCCCAAATGCTTACTAGCGGGAGGGGACTGTACGAGCAGTACTTC
d_gene: .; v_gene: TRBV6-1; j_gene: TRBJ2-5; abundance: .; CDR3aa: CASSENSLRETQYF; CDR3nt: TGTGCCAGCAGTGAAAACAGCCTAAGGGAGACCCAGTACTTC
d_gene: .; v_gene: TRBV7-6; j_gene: TRBJ1-1; abundance: .; CDR3aa: CASRRLPMNTEAFF; CDR3nt: TGTGCCAGCAGGCGCTTGCCCATGAACACTGAAGCTTTCTTT
d_gene: TRBD1; v_gene: TRBV19; j_gene: TRBJ2-7; abundance: .; CDR3aa: CASSPRTGTGVGSEQYF; CDR3nt: TGTGCCAGTAGTCCTCGAACCGGGACAGGGGTTGGGAGCGAGCAGTACTTC
d_gene: TRBD1; v_gene: TRBV27; j_gene: TRBJ2-2; abundance: .; CDR3aa: CASSFDRGTGELFF; CDR3nt: TGTGCCAGCAGTTTTGACAGGGGTACCGGGGAGCTGTTTTTT
d_gene: .; v_gene: TRBV27; j_gene: TRBJ2-1; abundance: .; CDR3aa: CASSLYGGIGNEQFF; CDR3nt: TGTGCCAGCAGTTTATATGGCGGGATAGGAAATGAGCAGTTCTTC
d_gene: TRBD2; v_gene: TRBV10-3; j_gene: TRBJ2-2; abundance: .; CDR3aa: CAISDPGVAGVNAGELFF; CDR3nt: TGTGCCATCAGTGACCCCGGGGTAGCGGGAGTTAACGCCGGGGAGCTGTTTTTT
d_gene: .; v_gene: TRBV3-1/TRBV3-2; j_gene: TRBJ1-4; abundance: .; CDR3aa: CASSPLTGHEKLFF; CDR3nt: TGTGCCAGCAGCCCCCTGACAGGACATGAAAAACTGTTTTTT
d_gene: .; v_gene: TRBV9; j_gene: TRBJ2-7; abundance: once; CDR3aa: CASSVGWGRPYYEQYF; CDR3nt: TGTGCCAGCAGCGTAGGTTGGGGGCGTCCTTATTACGAGCAGTACTTC
d_gene: .; v_gene: TRBV4-3; j_gene: TRBJ1-4; abundance: .; CDR3aa: CASSQDLEKLFF; CDR3nt: TGCGCCAGCAGCCAAGATCTAGAAAAACTGTTTTTT
d_gene: .; v_gene: TRBV7-2; j_gene: TRBJ2-1; abundance: .; CDR3aa: CASSLFGNEQFF; CDR3nt: TGTGCCAGCAGCTTATTCGGGAATGAGCAGTTCTTC